The next 28 T cell receptor beta chains were all read from a single sample in a study of T cells in Graves' hyperthyroidism and ophthalmopathy. Researchers amplified the TCR beta CDR3 regions from RNA transcripts. First-round RT-PCR targeting the TCR CDR3 was performed with the HTBI primer set. One entry per CDR3 protein results from TCRdb running MiXCR on the multiplex PCR reads. Among just under 750,000 distinct CDR3 sequences listed, over 35% were seen once. The sample taken for sequencing was blood. The receptors stem from a woman aged 40 to 49 with Graves' hyperthyroidism.

The chain has TRBV12-3 or TRBV12-4 and TRBJ1-1, with D tentatively TRBD1 (5 bases). The CDR3 is 20 amino acids. The germline V and J ends were trimmed by 0 bases and 10 bases, with 33 bases remaining between them. The CDR3 here is CASSLARVVRSRDMGDGAFF. The CDR3 nucleotides are TGTGCCAGCAGTTTAGCGAGGGTAGTACGATCTCGGGATATGGGGGATGGAGCTTTCTTT.

The table lists this clonotype with many counts. The chain carries TRBV24-1 and TRBJ1-1, with TRBD1 matching over 8 bases. V lost 8 bases, J lost 4 bases, and 8 bases stayed unmatched. Germline values: CDR1 KGHDR, CDR2 SFDVKD. The CDR3 is 14 residues long. CDR3 sequence reads: CATTSTGGSTEAFF. The CDR3 DNA sequence: TGTGCCACCACCTCCACAGGGGGAAGCACTGAAGCTTTCTTT.

Of note for this clonotype: A read error may be the cause here, since a much bigger clone is one base away. The chain links TRBV12-3 or TRBV12-4 to TRBJ1-2, with D uncertain. The CDR3 totals 11 residues. The germline V and J ends were trimmed by 5 bases and 6 bases, with 7 bases remaining between them. CDR3 nucleotides: TGTGCCAGCAGTCGAACCAATGGCTACACCTTC. This translates into CASSRTNGYTF.

V usage is TRBV7-8 and J usage is TRBJ1-3; unclear D gene. Germline lookup yields CDR1 SGHVS and CDR2 FQNEAQ. The V and J ends lost 6 bases and 4 bases respectively, with 13 bases between them. This CDR3 spans 14 amino acids. The DNA of the CDR3 is TGTGCCAGCAGTTTGCCAGGACCGGGAAACACCATATATTTT. Translating gives CASSLPGPGNTIYF.

The CDR3 spells CASSKRGGSEAFF. Written as DNA, the CDR3 is TGTGCCAGCAGCAAGAGGGGTGGGTCTGAAGCTTTCTTT. The V call is TRBV9, the J call TRBJ1-1, with D maybe TRBD1 (5 bases). The CDR3 runs to 13 residues. CDR1 and CDR2 (germline): SGDLS, YYNGEE. V lost 4 bases, J lost 6 bases, and 13 bases lay in between. The full variable domain, rest sourced from reference TRBV9 and TRBJ1-1, is DSGVTQTPKHLITATGQRVTLRCSPRSGDLSVYWYQQSLDQGLQFLIQYYNGEERAKGNILERFSAQQFPDLHSELNLSSLELGDSALYFCASSKRGGSEAFFGQGTRLTVV.

This clonotype was counted ten times or more. The genes are TRBV6-5 and TRBJ2-2, with a possible D match to TRBD2 (5 bases). Germline V gene sequence: CDR1 MNHEY, CDR2 SVGAGI. The CDR3 sequence is 17 residues long. Trimming removed 0 bases from V and 13 bases from J, with 24 bases in between. This CDR3 reads CASSYSIYGLAGRALFF. CDR3 in DNA: TGTGCCAGCAGTTACTCTATTTACGGTCTAGCTGGCCGTGCGCTGTTTTTT.

The sample holds a few counts of this clonotype. This chain connects TRBV10-3 to TRBJ1-6; D possibly corresponds to TRBD1 (5 bases). In germline, CDR1 is ENHRY, CDR2 SYGVKD. The V gene lost 10 bases and the J gene lost 5 bases, with 12 bases spanning the gap. The CDR3 length is 13 residues. The CDR3 region has the DNA TGTGCCAGCACTCGGGGCAATAATTCACCCCTCCACTTT. Its translation: CASTRGNNSPLHF.

This clonotype was counted between two and nine times. This chain uses TRBV7-9 with TRBJ2-2; D might be TRBD2 (6 bases). Germline CDR1 and CDR2: SEHNR and FQNEAQ (reference sequence). V lost 6 bases and J 1 base, leaving 18 bases between the germline ends. The CDR3 length is 17 residues. CDR3 residues: CASSYHVTAGNTGELFF. The CDR3, as DNA: TGTGCCAGCAGTTACCACGTCACAGCGGGGAACACCGGGGAGCTGTTTTTT.

This clonotype was found many times. The chain is built from TRBV2 and TRBJ1-5; D remains unclear. With 3 bases removed from V and 3 bases from J, the gap between germline ends came to 9 bases. The CDR3 is 14 amino acids. The germline gives CDR1 SNHLY, CDR2 FYNNEI. CDR3 in amino acids: CASSEGTINQPQHF. CDR3 in DNA: TGTGCCAGCAGTGAGGGCACGATCAATCAGCCCCAGCATTTT.

The rearrangement uses TRBV6-2 or TRBV6-3 and TRBJ2-5; D assignment may be TRBD1 or TRBD2 (6 bases each). V was cut by 6 bases and J by 4 bases, with 15 bases left in between. Germline V CDR1 and CDR2: MNHEY, SVGEGT. The CDR3 totals 14 residues. The CDR3 spells CASRAPRGRETQYF. The CDR3 DNA reads as TGTGCCAGCAGGGCCCCTCGGGGGCGAGAGACCCAGTACTTC.

For this clonotype: This may come from a read error, since a much larger clone is one base off. The chain carries TRBV10-3 and TRBJ2-2; TRBD1 might be the D (6 bases). The CDR3 runs to 13 residues. Germline CDR1 and CDR2: ENHRY and SYGVKD. The CDR3: CASSDGTSGKLLF. The CDR3 nucleotides read TGTGCCAGCAGTGACGGGACATCAGGAAAGCTGCTTTTT.

V is TRBV5-1 and J is TRBJ1-1; 7 bases match TRBD1. V shed 10 bases, J shed 6 bases, and the junction held 15 bases outside the gene matches. There are 14 residues in the CDR3. Germline V gene lookup returns CDR1 SGHRS and CDR2 YFSETQ. The CDR3 region has the DNA TGCGCCTCTAAGGGATTGACAGGGATTGCTGAAGCTTTCTTT. This codes for CASKGLTGIAEAFF. The entire variable domain, with the rest obtained from reference TRBV5-1 and TRBJ1-1, is as follows: KAGVTQTPRYLIKTRGQQVTLSCSPISGHRSVSWYQQTPGQGLQFLFEYFSETQRNKGNFPGRFSGRQFSNSRSEMNVSTLELGDSALYLCASKGLTGIAEAFFGQGTRLTVV.

This clonotype was seen repeatedly, ten times or more. The CDR3 coding sequence is TGTGCCATTCGGTTGGGGTCGGATGGAAACACCATATATTTT. It encodes CAIRLGSDGNTIYF. V gene TRBV6-6 combines with J gene TRBJ1-3; D uncertain. The germline V and J ends were trimmed by 10 bases and 3 bases, with 16 bases remaining between them. CDR3 length equals 14 residues. CDR1 and CDR2 (germline): MNHNY, SVGAGI (reference sequence).

Many counts were recorded for this clonotype. The rearrangement links TRBV9 to TRBJ1-1; 8 bases fit TRBD1. The CDR3 is 15 amino acids. With V trimmed by 4 bases and J by 5 bases, 10 bases remained unmatched. Germline V lookup: CDR1 SGDLS, CDR2 YYNGEE. DNA of the CDR3: TGTGCCAGCAGCCATAGACAGGGGCGGAGTACTGAAGCTTTCTTT. Its translation: CASSHRQGRSTEAFF. Full variable domain (rest looked up from reference TRBV9 and TRBJ1-1): DSGVTQTPKHLITATGQRVTLRCSPRSGDLSVYWYQQSLDQGLQFLIQYYNGEERAKGNILERFSAQQFPDLHSELNLSSLELGDSALYFCASSHRQGRSTEAFFGQGTRLTVV.

As to this clonotype: In this CDR3 the conserved last residue, phenylalanine or tryptophan, is missing, so a read error is likely. The DNA is omitted, as the CDR3 cannot be located on it reliably, and the CDR3 follows TCRdb's listing. The chain joins TRBV7-3 to TRBJ1-1; the D call of TRBD1 is as the table states it, not checked on the DNA. CDR1 is SGHTA and CDR2 is FQGTGA in the germline V gene. The CDR3 is 8 residues long, counting both termini. The CDR3 spells CASSPEDR.

The chain joins TRBV6-2 or TRBV6-3 to TRBJ1-1; weak D call: TRBD1 (5 bases). CDR3 length: 14 amino acids. The V end was cut by 7 bases, the J end by 11 bases, with 23 bases between. Germline CDR1 reads MNHEY; CDR2 reads SVGEGT. This CDR3 is CASTPSVGRRRAFF. CDR3 bases: TGTGCCAGCACACCATCCGTGGGGCGTCGGAGGGCTTTCTTT.

Only a few counts were recorded for this clonotype. This rearrangement joins TRBV20-1 to TRBJ2-2, with 7 bases matching TRBD2. Looked up from germline, CDR1 is DFQATT and CDR2 is SNEGSKA (reference sequence). V was clipped by 8 bases and J by 2 bases; unmatched bases: 8. This CDR3 is 14 amino acids long. The CDR3 here is CSWLGLDNTGELFF. CDR3 bases: TGCAGTTGGTTAGGACTAGACAACACCGGGGAGCTGTTTTTT.

The gene calls are TRBV6-6 and TRBJ2-7, with a tentative D call TRBD2 (5 bases). This CDR3 region has 13 residues. V was clipped by 5 bases and J by 5 bases, with 13 bases between them. Looked up from germline, CDR1 is MNHNY and CDR2 is SVGAGI (reference sequence). The CDR3 loop is CASSDEGGNEQYF. CDR3 sequence (DNA): TGTGCCAGCAGTGACGAGGGCGGAAACGAGCAGTACTTC.

The chain employs TRBV25-1 and TRBJ2-7; TRBD2 aligns across 10 bases. This CDR3 region has 15 residues. V was clipped by 5 bases and J by 3 bases; unmatched bases: 7. Germline lookup yields CDR1 MGHDK and CDR2 SYGVNS. The CDR3 DNA follows: TGTGCCAGCAGTTTTAGGTGGACTAGCGGCTACGAGCAGTACTTC. This gives the protein CASSFRWTSGYEQYF.

This clonotype was observed at least ten times. The chain has TRBV19 and TRBJ2-5, with TRBD1 matching over 7 bases. This CDR3 spans 13 amino acids. After removal of 9 bases from V and 5 bases from J, the junction contained 9 bases not matched to a gene. CDR1 is LNHDA and CDR2 is SQIVND in the germline V gene (reference sequence). This CDR3 is CASSSRQGETQYF. CDR3 sequence (DNA): TGTGCCAGCAGCTCTAGACAGGGCGAGACCCAGTACTTC.

On this clonotype itself: A much larger clone differs by one base, so this may be a read error. The rearrangement links TRBV10-1 to TRBJ1-1; 7 nucleotides align to TRBD1. From germline, CDR1 is WNHNN and CDR2 SYGVQD (reference sequence). This CDR3 contains 14 residues. With V trimmed by 6 bases and J by 1 base, 5 bases remained unmatched. This chain's CDR3 is CASSHRGANTEAFF. The CDR3 region has the DNA TGCGCCAGCAGCCACAGGGGCGCGAACACTGAAGCTTTCTTT.

This clonotype was picked up a small number of times. The rearrangement links TRBV20-1 to TRBJ1-1; the D is unclear. The CDR3 spans 14 residues. V was shortened by 3 bases and J by 5 bases, with 16 bases between the two germline ends. Germline CDR1 is DFQATT and CDR2 is SNEGSKA (reference sequence). CDR3: CSAREIGVLTEAFF. CDR3 DNA: TGCAGTGCTAGGGAAATTGGGGTATTAACTGAAGCTTTCTTT.

This clonotype occurred once. The CDR3 region is CASSPGTILGQPQHF. CDR3 sequence (DNA): TGTGCCAGCAGTCCAGGGACAATTTTGGGTCAGCCCCAGCATTTT. This chain joins TRBV25-1 and TRBJ1-5; D is perhaps TRBD1 (6 bases). The CDR3 loop spans 15 amino acids. Trimming pared 5 bases from V and 6 bases from J, leaving 17 bases between. CDR1 is MGHDK, CDR2 SYGVNS, per germline. The full variable domain, with the rest looked up from reference TRBV25-1 and TRBJ1-5, is EADIYQTPRYLVIGTGKKITLECSQTMGHDKMYWYQQDPGMELHLIHYSYGVNSTEKGDLSSESTVSRIRTEHFPLTLESARPSHTSQYLCASSPGTILGQPQHFGDGTRLSIL.

The chain links TRBV13 to TRBJ1-2, with D perhaps TRBD1 (5 bases). Germline CDR1 and CDR2: PRHDT and FYEKMQ (reference sequence). The CDR3 loop spans 14 amino acids. Between the trimmed V and J ends, which lost 5 bases and 8 bases, there was a span of 18 bases. This chain's CDR3 is CASSIGTVRAGYTF. The CDR3 region has the DNA TGTGCCAGCAGCATTGGGACGGTCCGAGCGGGCTACACCTTC.

The chain uses TRBV7-9 and TRBJ1-2, with D tentatively TRBD1 (5 bases). The V end was cut by 4 bases, the J end by 8 bases, with 20 bases between. The germline CDR1 and CDR2 sequences are SEHNR and FQNEAQ (reference sequence). The CDR3 sequence is 15 residues long. CDR3 sequence (DNA): TGTGCCAGCAGCTCCCGCGGCGTGGGGGTACGCGGCTACACCTTC. It yields the protein CASSSRGVGVRGYTF.

This clonotype was recorded at least ten times. This chain joins TRBV5-1 and TRBJ1-1, with D perhaps TRBD1 (5 bases). Trimming pared 6 bases from V and 3 bases from J, leaving 21 bases between. Germline CDR1 is SGHRS and CDR2 is YFSETQ. The CDR3 is 16 amino acids. In DNA, the CDR3 is TGCGCCAGCACCCCGGGGCAGGTTACTTTGGACACTGAAGCTTTCTTT. Translation gives CASTPGQVTLDTEAFF.

On this clonotype: A junction boundary mismatches the germline segment, possibly from a read error. This chain connects TRBV7-9 to TRBJ2-7, with 8 bases that match TRBD1. CDR1 SEHNR and CDR2 FQNEAQ come from the germline V gene (reference sequence). There are 13 residues in the CDR3. The CDR3 nucleotides are TGTGCCATCAGCAGGGGACAGGTCAACGAGCAGTACTTC. This encodes CAISRGQVNEQYF.

This chain joins TRBV2 and TRBJ1-5; possibly TRBD1 for D (6 bases). The V gene lost 4 bases and the J gene lost 4 bases, with 17 bases spanning the gap. Germline-derived CDR1 and CDR2 are SNHLY and FYNNEI. The length of the CDR3 is 16 residues. CDR3 region: CASSVSSGHGNQPQHF. The CDR3 DNA sequence: TGTGCCAGCAGTGTTAGTTCGGGACACGGAAATCAGCCCCAGCATTTT.